Presented here are 32 T cell receptor beta chains from one specimen sequenced in a study of monozygotic twins with cystic fibrosis. TCRdb keeps only in-frame clones here, not all; method: immunoSEQ multiplex PCR. The sample records tens of thousands of clones, approximately 97% being singletons. Specimen: blood. The receptors stem from a girl between 5 and 17 years old with cystic fibrosis.

The chain couples TRBV11-2 to TRBJ2-5; D may be TRBD1 (7 bases). The CDR3 spans 14 residues. Germline V gene sequence: CDR1 SGHAT, CDR2 FQNNGV. Trimming shortened V by 1 base and J by 4 bases, and 10 bases separated the two germline ends. The CDR3 loop reads CASSLGQGGETQYF. The DNA for the CDR3 is TGTGCCAGCAGCTTAGGCCAGGGGGGAGAGACCCAGTACTTC.

The rearrangement uses TRBV27 and TRBJ2-7, with a possible D match to TRBD2 (6 bases). The CDR3 runs to 13 residues. Trimming took off 2 bases at V and 6 bases at J, with 11 bases between the two ends. Germline CDR1 and CDR2: MNHEY and SMNVEV (reference sequence). The CDR3 protein is CASSLGGPAEQYF. The CDR3 DNA reads as TGTGCCAGCAGTTTAGGAGGGCCCGCCGAGCAGTACTTC.

The V and J genes are TRBV13 and TRBJ2-5; D remains unclear. Germline lookup yields CDR1 PRHDT and CDR2 FYEKMQ (reference sequence). The CDR3 is 12 amino acids. The V and J ends lost 5 bases and 2 bases respectively, with 6 bases between them. The CDR3 here is CASSRTQETQYF. CDR3 coding DNA: TGTGCCAGCAGCCGAACACAAGAGACCCAGTACTTC.

This chain connects TRBV6-5 to TRBJ1-2; D gene unclear. Per the germline V gene, CDR1 is MNHEY and CDR2 is SVGAGI. The CDR3 runs 14 residues. V gave up 2 bases and J gave up 4 bases, with 11 bases separating them. CDR3 in amino acids: CASSYAEGGYGYTF. CDR3 nucleotide sequence: TGTGCCAGCAGTTACGCTGAGGGCGGCTATGGCTACACCTTC.

The rearrangement uses TRBV29-1 and TRBJ2-7; tentatively, D is TRBD2 (6 bases). CDR1 is SQVTM and CDR2 is ANQGSEA in the germline V gene. The CDR3 has 14 amino acids. The V end lost 5 bases, the J end lost 3 bases, and 17 bases lay between the germline ends. As DNA, the CDR3 is TGCAGCGTTTCCTCCGGGACGGACTACTACGAGCAGTACTTC. Its translation is CSVSSGTDYYEQYF.

The CDR3 DNA reads as TGTGCCAGCAGTTTTCCTGAAAGAAACACCATATATTTT. Encoded protein: CASSFPERNTIYF. This chain joins TRBV28 and TRBJ1-3; D gene unclear. Looked up from germline, CDR1 is MDHEN and CDR2 is SYDVKM. V was cut by 3 bases and J by 5 bases, with 8 bases left in between. The CDR3 covers 13 residues.

Concerning this clone: The DNA is omitted, as the CDR3 cannot be located on it reliably, and the CDR3 follows TCRdb's listing. This chain uses TRBV9 with TRBJ1-5; the DNA was not compared with TRBD1, the D call given in the table. Germline V gene data show CDR1 as SGDLS and CDR2 as YYNGEE. Termini included, the CDR3 measures 16 amino acids. CDR3 sequence: CASSLRARETDQPQHF.

The rearrangement links TRBV5-1 to TRBJ2-5; no clear D. The V and J ends lost 3 bases and 4 bases respectively, with 10 bases between them. Germline-derived CDR1 and CDR2 are SGHRS and YFSETQ. The CDR3 spans 13 residues. The CDR3 DNA sequence: TGCGCCAGCAGCTGTGCGGTAGGAGAGACCCAGTACTTC. Its protein product is CASSCAVGETQYF.

This chain uses TRBV27 with TRBJ2-1; tentatively, D is TRBD2 (6 bases). Germline CDR1 and CDR2: MNHEY and SMNVEV (reference sequence). Trimming pared 8 bases from V and 2 bases from J, leaving 10 bases between. This CDR3 is built from 13 residues. DNA of the CDR3: TGTGCCAGCGCGCGCGGGACCTACAATGAGCAGTTCTTC. Translated, it gives CASARGTYNEQFF.

V usage is TRBV11-3 and J usage is TRBJ2-1; a possible D gene is TRBD1 (5 bases). CDR1 and CDR2 from the germline V gene are SGHNT and YENEEA. The length of the CDR3 is 13 residues. V shed 2 bases and J shed 8 bases, with 10 bases lying between them. CDR3 coding DNA: TGTGCCAGCAGCTTACTTTGGGGCGATGAGCAGTTCTTC. Its protein is CASSLLWGDEQFF. The complete variable domain, with remaining parts taken from reference TRBV11-3 and TRBJ2-1, reads EAGVVQSPRYKIIEKKQPVAFWCNPISGHNTLYWYLQNLGQGPELLIRYENEEAVDDSQLPKDRFSAERLKGVDSTLKIQPAELGDSAVYLCASSLLWGDEQFFGPGTRLTVL.

V is TRBV11-2 and J is TRBJ2-5; weak D call: TRBD2 (5 bases). V lost 4 bases and J 5 bases, leaving 11 bases between the germline ends. The germline V gene encodes CDR1 SGHAT and CDR2 FQNNGV. The length of the CDR3 is 13 residues. CDR3 loop: CASSSAEWETQYF. CDR3 coding DNA: TGTGCCAGCAGCTCAGCGGAGTGGGAGACCCAGTACTTC. Variable domain in full (rest from reference TRBV11-2 and TRBJ2-5): EAGVAQSPRYKIIEKRQSVAFWCNPISGHATLYWYQQILGQGPKLLIQFQNNGVVDDSQLPKDRFSAERLKGVDSTLKIQPAKLEDSAVYLCASSSAEWETQYFGPGTRLLVL.

The rearrangement links TRBV30 to TRBJ2-6, with TRBD1 as a possible D gene (6 bases). Germline lookup yields CDR1 GTSNPN and CDR2 SVGIG (reference sequence). Trimming removed 2 bases at V and 0 bases at J, with 11 bases between. CDR3 size: 16 residues. The CDR3 coding sequence is TGTGCCTGGAGTCGGGACACTGGCTCTGGGGCCAACGTCCTGACTTTC. This gives the protein CAWSRDTGSGANVLTF.

The sample holds a few counts of this clone. This chain joins TRBV9 and TRBJ2-6; D not resolved. The germline CDR1 and CDR2 sequences are SGDLS and YYNGEE. Trimming cost V 3 bases and J 9 bases, with 10 bases left between them. There are 13 residues in the CDR3. The CDR3 nucleotides are TGTGCCAGCAGCGCCTCATGGGGCAACGTCCTGACTTTC. It yields the protein CASSASWGNVLTF.

This chain joins TRBV9 and TRBJ2-5, with TRBD1 identical over 8 bases. Germline lookup yields CDR1 SGDLS and CDR2 YYNGEE. CDR3 length equals 15 residues. Trimming at V came to 4 bases and at J to 5 bases, leaving 10 bases not matched to a gene. CDR3: CASSPGATGGETQYF. CDR3 nucleotide sequence: TGTGCCAGCAGCCCCGGAGCTACAGGGGGGGAGACCCAGTACTTC.

CDR3 sequence (DNA): TGTGCCAGCAGCTTGGTAGGGAATAGCAATCAGCCCCAGCATTTT. Translating it yields CASSLVGNSNQPQHF. This chain connects TRBV5-6 to TRBJ1-5; D is unresolved. The V and J ends lost 0 bases and 0 bases respectively, with 7 bases between them. CDR3 length: 15 amino acids. Germline lookup yields CDR1 SGHDT and CDR2 YYEEEE.

The CDR3 loop is CAISEFIEKNYGYTF. The CDR3 DNA follows: TGTGCCATCAGTGAGTTCATAGAAAAAAACTATGGCTACACCTTC. The chain joins TRBV10-3 to TRBJ1-2; no clear D gene. The CDR3 is made up of 15 amino acids. Germline CDR1 is ENHRY and CDR2 is SYGVKD. With 1 base removed from V and 2 bases from J, the gap between germline ends came to 11 bases.

The CDR3 is CASSLGGQSPQLYEKLFF. The CDR3 nucleotides read TGTGCCAGCAGCTTAGGGGGACAGAGCCCCCAACTATACGAAAAACTGTTTTTT. The J gene is TRBJ1-4, the V gene TRBV7-2; 7 bases agree with TRBD1. V dropped 1 base and J dropped 8; count of bases not matched to a gene: 16. The CDR3 has 18 amino acids. Per germline, CDR1 SGHTA and CDR2 FQGNSA.

This chain joins TRBV6-4 and TRBJ2-1; 7 bases map to TRBD2. This CDR3 is 15 amino acids long. The J segment lost 4 bases and the V segment lost 8 bases, leaving 11 bases of the junction unmatched. Germline V lookup: CDR1 MRHNA, CDR2 SNTAGT. The CDR3 region has the DNA TGTGCCAGCTCATTCGAGGGAGGGGCTTACAATGAGCAGTTCTTC. Encoded protein: CASSFEGGAYNEQFF.

The gene calls are TRBV19 and TRBJ2-7; TRBD2 might be the D (6 bases). In germline, CDR1 is LNHDA, CDR2 SQIVND (reference sequence). V was trimmed by 4 bases and J by 6 bases, leaving 13 bases between them. The CDR3 totals 13 residues. This chain's CDR3 is CASSTDLTSEQYV. CDR3 bases: TGTGCCAGTAGTACGGACCTGACTAGCGAGCAGTACGTC.

This clone was counted a single time. The chain combines TRBV9 with TRBJ1-3, with D uncertain. Germline lookup yields CDR1 SGDLS and CDR2 YYNGEE. Between the trimmed V and J ends, which lost 0 bases and 4 bases, there was a span of 8 bases. The CDR3 covers 14 residues. CDR3 in amino acids: CASSVGARGNTIYF. The CDR3 DNA is TGTGCCAGCAGCGTAGGTGCCCGGGGAAACACCATATATTTT. Filled out from reference TRBV9 and TRBJ1-3, the complete variable domain reads DSGVTQTPKHLITATGQRVTLRCSPRSGDLSVYWYQQSLDQGLQFLIQYYNGEERAKGNILERFSAQQFPDLHSELNLSSLELGDSALYFCASSVGARGNTIYFGEGSWLTVV.

The chain couples TRBV11-2 to TRBJ1-2, with TRBD1 matching 7 bases. Germline CDR1 reads SGHAT; CDR2 reads FQNNGV. The CDR3 runs to 17 residues. V dropped 5 bases and J dropped 4; count of bases not matched to a gene: 16. The CDR3 DNA reads TGTGCCAGCAGCCGCATAAAGGCAGGGGGAGAAGGCTATGGCTACACCTTC. Translation: CASSRIKAGGEGYGYTF.

The chain links TRBV30 to TRBJ2-5; D not certain. Per the germline V gene, CDR1 is GTSNPN and CDR2 is SVGIG (reference sequence). The CDR3 is 12 residues long. V lost 1 base and J lost 0, with 3 bases in between. The CDR3 reads CAWSGYQETQYF. CDR3 in DNA: TGTGCCTGGAGTGGATACCAAGAGACCCAGTACTTC.

The CDR3 protein is CASSLRGQRLYEQYF. DNA for the CDR3: TGTGCCAGCAGCTTAAGGGGGCAGAGATTGTACGAGCAGTACTTC. The chain combines TRBV7-8 with TRBJ2-7, with 7 bases fitting TRBD1. Germline V gene data show CDR1 as SGHVS and CDR2 as FQNEAQ. V shed 2 bases, J shed 4 bases, and the junction held 8 bases outside the gene matches. The CDR3 length is 15 residues.

The rearrangement joins TRBV28 to TRBJ2-4; D is perhaps TRBD1 (5 bases). The CDR3 is 17 residues long. Trimming shortened V by 6 bases and J by 0 bases, and 18 bases separated the two germline ends. The germline V gene encodes CDR1 MDHEN and CDR2 SYDVKM. CDR3 nucleotides: TGTGCCAGCAGCCTCAAATGGGGCAGAATAGCCAAAAACATTCAGTACTTC. Its protein is CASSLKWGRIAKNIQYF.

The chain recombines TRBV7-6 with TRBJ2-7; TRBD1 matches 7 bases. The CDR3 totals 17 residues. The junction had 17 bases not matched to a gene; V was cut back by 5 bases and J by 4 bases. The germline V gene has CDR1 SGHVS and CDR2 FNYEAQ. CDR3 protein: CASSVRPTGIEIYEQYF. The CDR3 DNA reads TGTGCCAGCAGCGTCCGCCCGACAGGGATCGAAATTTACGAGCAGTACTTC.

This rearrangement joins TRBV7-3 to TRBJ1-1, with D perhaps matching TRBD1 (5 bases). V lost 2 bases, J lost 1 base, and 8 bases lay in between. CDR3 length: 14 amino acids. CDR1 is SGHTA, CDR2 FQGTGA, per germline. The CDR3 reads CASSLAGANTEAFF. In DNA, the CDR3 is TGTGCCAGCAGCTTAGCCGGGGCGAACACTGAAGCTTTCTTT.

V gene TRBV9 combines with J gene TRBJ2-7; a weak D match, TRBD2 (5 bases). Trimming removed 7 bases at V and 7 bases at J, with 24 bases between. The CDR3 is made up of 15 amino acids. The V gene's germline CDR1 is SGDLS and CDR2 YYNGEE. The CDR3 sequence is CASRREVVFGGEQYV. The CDR3 DNA sequence: TGTGCCAGCCGCCGAGAGGTGGTTTTCGGCGGGGAGCAGTACGTC.

This rearrangement joins TRBV7-9 to TRBJ1-3, with TRBD1 as a possible D gene (6 bases). The germline gives CDR1 SEHNR, CDR2 FQNEAQ (reference sequence). This CDR3 contains 14 residues. Deletions cut 4 bases from V and 10 bases from J, with 17 bases between. The CDR3 is CASSSSGAWTTIYF. The CDR3 nucleotides read TGTGCCAGCAGCTCCTCGGGGGCCTGGACAACCATATATTTT.

The V gene is TRBV30, the J gene TRBJ1-2; unclear D gene. Trimming removed 0 bases at V and 8 bases at J, with 16 bases between. This CDR3 has 14 residues. Germline-derived CDR1 and CDR2 are GTSNPN and SVGIG (reference sequence). This CDR3 is CAWSVLPARRGYTF. The CDR3 DNA reads as TGTGCCTGGAGTGTACTCCCGGCGCGGCGAGGCTACACCTTC.

The rearrangement joins TRBV28 to TRBJ2-3; 9 bases line up with TRBD1. Germline lookup yields CDR1 MDHEN and CDR2 SYDVKM. This CDR3 has 19 residues. With 1 base clipped from V and 6 bases from J, the junction kept 17 bases outside the gene matches. The CDR3 DNA is TGTGCCAGCAGTTTATCGGGACAGGGTGATCGGGGTATGACGGATACGCAGTATTTT. Translated, it gives CASSLSGQGDRGMTDTQYF. Full variable domain (rest looked up from reference TRBV28 and TRBJ2-3): DVKVTQSSRYLVKRTGEKVFLECVQDMDHENMFWYRQDPGLGLRLIYFSYDVKMKEKGDIPEGYSVSREKKERFSLILESASTNQTSMYLCASSLSGQGDRGMTDTQYFGPGTRLTVL.

The CDR3 DNA sequence: TGTGCCAGCAGTCCGTGGACACCTACCTACGAGCAGTACTTC. Translated: CASSPWTPTYEQYF. The chain couples TRBV28 to TRBJ2-7, with a weak D call TRBD1 (5 bases). CDR1 is MDHEN, CDR2 SYDVKM, per germline. This CDR3 spans 14 amino acids. Trimming stripped 5 bases from V and 2 bases from J, with 13 bases between.

The chain recombines TRBV19 with TRBJ2-5, with 8 bases aligning to TRBD1. CDR3 length equals 16 residues. CDR1 is LNHDA and CDR2 is SQIVND in the germline V gene (reference sequence). V dropped 7 bases and J dropped 5; count of bases not matched to a gene: 15. The chain's CDR3 is CASTNLDRTGRETQYF. In DNA form, the CDR3 reads TGTGCCAGTACCAATCTAGATAGGACAGGGAGGGAGACCCAGTACTTC.